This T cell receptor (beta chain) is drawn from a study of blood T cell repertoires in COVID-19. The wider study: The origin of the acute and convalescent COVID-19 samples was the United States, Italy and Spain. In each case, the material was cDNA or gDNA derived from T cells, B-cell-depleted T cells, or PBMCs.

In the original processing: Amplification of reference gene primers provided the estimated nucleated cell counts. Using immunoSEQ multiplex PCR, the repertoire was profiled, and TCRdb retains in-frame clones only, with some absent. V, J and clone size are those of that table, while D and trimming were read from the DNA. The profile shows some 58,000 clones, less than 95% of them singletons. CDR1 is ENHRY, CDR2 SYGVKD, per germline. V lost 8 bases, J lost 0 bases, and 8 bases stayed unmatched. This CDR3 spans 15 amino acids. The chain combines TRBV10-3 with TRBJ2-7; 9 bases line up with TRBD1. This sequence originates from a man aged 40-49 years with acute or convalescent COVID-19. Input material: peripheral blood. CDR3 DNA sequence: TGTGCCATCGGGGGACAGGGACGACTCTCCTACGAGCAGTACTTC. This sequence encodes CAIGGQGRLSYEQYF.